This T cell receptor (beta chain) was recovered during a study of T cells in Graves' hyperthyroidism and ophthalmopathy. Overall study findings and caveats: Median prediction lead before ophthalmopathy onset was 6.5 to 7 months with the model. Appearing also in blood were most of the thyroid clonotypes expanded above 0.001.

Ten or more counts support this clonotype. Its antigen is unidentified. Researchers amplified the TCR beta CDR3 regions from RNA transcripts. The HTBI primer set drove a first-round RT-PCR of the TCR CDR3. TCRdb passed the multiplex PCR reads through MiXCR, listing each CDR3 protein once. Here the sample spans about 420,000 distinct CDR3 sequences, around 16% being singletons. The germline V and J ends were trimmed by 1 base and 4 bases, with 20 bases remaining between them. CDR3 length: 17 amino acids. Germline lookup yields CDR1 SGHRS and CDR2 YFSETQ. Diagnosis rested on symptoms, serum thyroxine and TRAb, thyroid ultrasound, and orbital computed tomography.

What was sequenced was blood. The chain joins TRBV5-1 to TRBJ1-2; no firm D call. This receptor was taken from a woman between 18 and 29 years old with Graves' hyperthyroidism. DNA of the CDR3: TGCGCCAGCAGCTTGTTGGCGCCAGAACTAAGGAGCTATGGCTACACCTTC. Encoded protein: CASSLLAPELRSYGYTF.